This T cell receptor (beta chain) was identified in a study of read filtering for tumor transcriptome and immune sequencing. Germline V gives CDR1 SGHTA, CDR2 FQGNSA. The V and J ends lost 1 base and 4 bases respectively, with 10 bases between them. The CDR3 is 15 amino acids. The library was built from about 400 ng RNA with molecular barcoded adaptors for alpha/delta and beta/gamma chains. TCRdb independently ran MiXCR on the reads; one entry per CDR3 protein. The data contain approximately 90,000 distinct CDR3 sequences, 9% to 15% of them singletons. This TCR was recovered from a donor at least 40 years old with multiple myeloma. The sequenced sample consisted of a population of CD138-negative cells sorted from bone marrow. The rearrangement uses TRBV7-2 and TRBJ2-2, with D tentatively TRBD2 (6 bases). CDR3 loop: CASSLVGGSTGELFF. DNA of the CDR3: TGTGCCAGCAGCTTAGTCGGGGGATCCACCGGGGAGCTGTTTTTT.